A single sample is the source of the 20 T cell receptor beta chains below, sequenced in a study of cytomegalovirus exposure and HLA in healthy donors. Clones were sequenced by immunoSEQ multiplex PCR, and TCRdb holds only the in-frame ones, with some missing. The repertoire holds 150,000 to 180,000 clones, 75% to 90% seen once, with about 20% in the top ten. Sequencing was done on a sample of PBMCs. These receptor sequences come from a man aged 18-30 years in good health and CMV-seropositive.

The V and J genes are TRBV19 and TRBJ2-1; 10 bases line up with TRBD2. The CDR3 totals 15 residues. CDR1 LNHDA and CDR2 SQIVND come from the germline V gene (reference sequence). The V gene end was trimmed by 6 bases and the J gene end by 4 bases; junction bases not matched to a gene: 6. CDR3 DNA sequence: TGTGCCAGTAGCCTAACTAGCGGGATTTACAATGAGCAGTTCTTC. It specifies CASSLTSGIYNEQFF.

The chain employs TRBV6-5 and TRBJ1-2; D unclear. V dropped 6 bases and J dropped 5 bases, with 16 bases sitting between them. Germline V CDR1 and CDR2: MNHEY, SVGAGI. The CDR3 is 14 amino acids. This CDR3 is CASRPTGSLYGYTF. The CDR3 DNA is TGTGCCAGCAGACCCACGGGATCCCTTTATGGCTACACCTTC.

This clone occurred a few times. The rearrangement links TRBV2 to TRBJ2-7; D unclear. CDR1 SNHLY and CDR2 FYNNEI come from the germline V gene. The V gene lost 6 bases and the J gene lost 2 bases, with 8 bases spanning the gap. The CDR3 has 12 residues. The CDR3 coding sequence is TGTGCCAGCAGGGGCGCCGCCTACGAGCAGTACTTC. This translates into CASRGAAYEQYF.

The CDR3 here is CASSYSYRGETQYF. The CDR3 nucleotides are TGTGCCAGCAGTTACTCGTACAGGGGGGAGACCCAGTACTTC. The V call is TRBV6-5, the J call TRBJ2-5; 8 bases agree with TRBD1. CDR3 size: 14 residues. V lost 0 bases to trimming and J lost 5 bases; unmatched junction nucleotides: 2. Per germline, CDR1 MNHEY and CDR2 SVGAGI.

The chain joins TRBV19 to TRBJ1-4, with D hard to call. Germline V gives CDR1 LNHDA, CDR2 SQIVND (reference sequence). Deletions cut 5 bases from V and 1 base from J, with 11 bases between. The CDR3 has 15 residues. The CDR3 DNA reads TGTGCCAGTAGTCCATCAAGCCTAACTAATGAAAAACTGTTTTTT. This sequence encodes CASSPSSLTNEKLFF. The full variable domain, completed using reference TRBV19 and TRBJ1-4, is DGGITQSPKYLFRKEGQNVTLSCEQNLNHDAMYWYRQDPGQGLRLIYYSQIVNDFQKGDIAEGYSVSREKKESFPLTVTSAQKNPTAFYLCASSPSSLTNEKLFFGSGTQLSVL.

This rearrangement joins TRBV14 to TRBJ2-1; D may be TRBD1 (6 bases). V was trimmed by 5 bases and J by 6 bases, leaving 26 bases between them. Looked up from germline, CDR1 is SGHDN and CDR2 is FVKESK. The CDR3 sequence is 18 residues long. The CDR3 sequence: CASSSSLQGTIRGNEQFF. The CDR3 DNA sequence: TGTGCCAGCAGCTCGAGCCTACAGGGTACAATAAGGGGCAATGAGCAGTTCTTC.

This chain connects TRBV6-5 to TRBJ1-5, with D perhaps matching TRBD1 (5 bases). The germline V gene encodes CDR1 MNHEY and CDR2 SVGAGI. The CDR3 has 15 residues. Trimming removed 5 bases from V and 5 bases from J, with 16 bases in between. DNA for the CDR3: TGTGCCAGCAGTCGCCTCAGGGAAAGGGATCAGCCCCAGCATTTT. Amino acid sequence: CASSRLRERDQPQHF.

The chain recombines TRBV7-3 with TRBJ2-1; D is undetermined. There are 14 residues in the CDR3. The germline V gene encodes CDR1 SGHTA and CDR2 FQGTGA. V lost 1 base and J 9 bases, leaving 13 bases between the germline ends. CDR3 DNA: TGTGCCAGCAGCTTAAGTCCTATGTCGATTGAGCAGTTCTTC. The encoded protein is CASSLSPMSIEQFF.

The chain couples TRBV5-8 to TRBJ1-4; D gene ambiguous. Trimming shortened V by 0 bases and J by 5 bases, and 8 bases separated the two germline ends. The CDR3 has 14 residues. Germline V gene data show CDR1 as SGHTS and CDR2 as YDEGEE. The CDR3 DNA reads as TGTGCCAGCAGCTTGGTTTCGGGAAATGAAAAACTGTTTTTT. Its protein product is CASSLVSGNEKLFF.

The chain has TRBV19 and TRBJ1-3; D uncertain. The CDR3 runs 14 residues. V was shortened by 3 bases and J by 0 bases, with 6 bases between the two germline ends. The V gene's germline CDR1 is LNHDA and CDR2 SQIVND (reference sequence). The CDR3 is CASSISGSGNTIYF. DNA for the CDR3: TGTGCCAGTAGTATCTCAGGCTCTGGAAACACCATATATTTT.

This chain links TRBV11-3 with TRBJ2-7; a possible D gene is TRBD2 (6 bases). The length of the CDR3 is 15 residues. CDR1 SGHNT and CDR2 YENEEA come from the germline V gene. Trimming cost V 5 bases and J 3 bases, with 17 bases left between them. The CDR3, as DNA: TGTGCCAGCAGCCCCGCGGGGACTGCAGACTACGAGCAGTACTTC. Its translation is CASSPAGTADYEQYF.

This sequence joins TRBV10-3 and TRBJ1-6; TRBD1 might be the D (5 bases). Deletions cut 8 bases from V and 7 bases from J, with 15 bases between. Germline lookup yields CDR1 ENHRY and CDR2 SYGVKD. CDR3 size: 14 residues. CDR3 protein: CAIAASGANSPLHF. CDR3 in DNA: TGTGCCATCGCCGCGAGTGGGGCGAATTCACCCCTCCACTTT.

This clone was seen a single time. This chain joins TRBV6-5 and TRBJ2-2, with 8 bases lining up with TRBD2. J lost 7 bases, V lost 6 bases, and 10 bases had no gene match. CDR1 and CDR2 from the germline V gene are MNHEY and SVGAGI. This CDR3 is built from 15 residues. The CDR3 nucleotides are TGTGCCAGCAGAGATAGCGGGAAGGGTGACGGGGAGCTGTTTTTT. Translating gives CASRDSGKGDGELFF.

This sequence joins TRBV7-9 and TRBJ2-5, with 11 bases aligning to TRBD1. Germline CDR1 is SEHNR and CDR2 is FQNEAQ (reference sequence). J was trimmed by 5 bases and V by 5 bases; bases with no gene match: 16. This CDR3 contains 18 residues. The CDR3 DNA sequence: TGTGCCAGCAGCCCTCCGATGGTGGGACAGGGGGAGTGGGAGACCCAGTACTTC. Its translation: CASSPPMVGQGEWETQYF.

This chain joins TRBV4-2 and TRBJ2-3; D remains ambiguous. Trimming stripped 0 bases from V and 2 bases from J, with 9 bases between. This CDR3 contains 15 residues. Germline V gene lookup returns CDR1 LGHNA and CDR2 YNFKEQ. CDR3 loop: CASSQDYSNTDTQYF. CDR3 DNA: TGTGCCAGCAGCCAAGATTACAGCAACACAGATACGCAGTATTTT.

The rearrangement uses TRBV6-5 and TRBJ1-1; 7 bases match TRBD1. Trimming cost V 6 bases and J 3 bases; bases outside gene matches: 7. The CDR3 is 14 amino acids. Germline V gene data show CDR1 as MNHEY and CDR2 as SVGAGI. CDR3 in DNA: TGTGCCAGCAGCCTAGGGGGCCTTCACACTGAAGCTTTCTTT. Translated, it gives CASSLGGLHTEAFF.

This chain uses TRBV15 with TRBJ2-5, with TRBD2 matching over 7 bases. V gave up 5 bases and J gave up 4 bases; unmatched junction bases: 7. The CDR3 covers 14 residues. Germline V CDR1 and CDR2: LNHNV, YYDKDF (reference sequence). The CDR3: CATSAQSGGETQYF. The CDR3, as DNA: TGTGCCACCAGCGCACAATCGGGAGGAGAGACCCAGTACTTC.

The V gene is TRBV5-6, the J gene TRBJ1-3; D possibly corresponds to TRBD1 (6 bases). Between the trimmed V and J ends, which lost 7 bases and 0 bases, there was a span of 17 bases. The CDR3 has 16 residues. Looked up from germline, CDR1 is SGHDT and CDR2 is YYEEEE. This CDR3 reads CASRRRGATSGNTIYF. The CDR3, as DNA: TGTGCCAGCCGCCGGCGGGGGGCGACCTCTGGAAACACCATATATTTT. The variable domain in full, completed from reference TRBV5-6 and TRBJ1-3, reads DAGVTQSPTHLIKTRGQQVTLRCSPKSGHDTVSWYQQALGQGPQFIFQYYEEEERQRGNFPDRFSGHQFPNYSSELNVNALLLGDSALYLCASRRRGATSGNTIYFGEGSWLTVV.

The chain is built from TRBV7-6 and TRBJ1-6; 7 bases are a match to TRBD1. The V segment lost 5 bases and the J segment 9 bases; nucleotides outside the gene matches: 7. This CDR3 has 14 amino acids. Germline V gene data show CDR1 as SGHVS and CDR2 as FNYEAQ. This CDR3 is CASSLDTGVSPLHF. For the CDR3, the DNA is TGTGCCAGCAGCCTTGACACAGGGGTTTCACCCCTCCACTTT.

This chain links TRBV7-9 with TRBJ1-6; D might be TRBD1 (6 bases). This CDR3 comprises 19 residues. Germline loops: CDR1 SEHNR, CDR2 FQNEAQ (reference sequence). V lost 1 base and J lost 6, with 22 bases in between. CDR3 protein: CASSLEGRVGGQSNSPLHF. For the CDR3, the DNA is TGTGCCAGCAGCTTAGAAGGTCGGGTAGGCGGACAGAGTAATTCACCCCTCCACTTT.